These T cell receptor beta chains were read from a single sample in a study of T cells in Graves' hyperthyroidism and ophthalmopathy. TCRdb processed the multiplex PCR reads anew with MiXCR; each CDR3 protein has one entry. The sample carries more than 550,000 distinct CDR3 sequences, 17% recorded once. Sequencing was performed on blood. The receptors here all came from a man in his forties or fifties with Graves' hyperthyroidism. Each CDR3 is given with its conserved first and last residue. D genes are given only for firm matches. Size is stated for part of the rows, as once, few or many counts, or as a class when the clone is expanded.

V: TRBV28; length: 15; D: TRBD1; J: TRBJ2-2; size: many; CDR3: CASSPWTGRTGELFF; DNA: TGTGCCAGCAGTCCCTGGACAGGGAGGACCGGGGAGCTGTTTTTT
V: TRBV5-1; length: 15; D: TRBD2; J: TRBJ2-3; size: few; CDR3: CASSLVAGAEDTQYF; DNA: TGCGCCAGCAGCTTGGTAGCGGGAGCCGAAGATACGCAGTATTTT
V: TRBV9; length: 15; D: -; J: TRBJ2-2; size: -; CDR3: CASSVSRGHTGELFF; DNA: TGTGCCAGCAGCGTATCCAGGGGACACACCGGGGAGCTGTTTTTT
V: TRBV20-1; length: 18; D: -; J: TRBJ1-6; size: -; CDR3: CSARVGAPGTAYNSPLHF; DNA: TGCAGTGCTAGAGTTGGAGCGCCGGGGACTGCCTATAATTCACCCCTCCACTTT
V: TRBV9; length: 15; D: -; J: TRBJ2-3; size: -; CDR3: CASSGDGAFTDTQYF; DNA: TGTGCCAGCAGCGGGGACGGAGCCTTCACAGATACGCAGTATTTT
V: TRBV7-9; length: 17; D: -; J: TRBJ2-6; size: -; CDR3: CASSLKGGFSGANVLTF; DNA: TGTGCCAGCAGCTTAAAAGGCGGCTTCTCTGGGGCCAACGTCCTGACTTTC
V: TRBV19; length: 14; D: TRBD1; J: TRBJ1-6; size: many; CDR3: CATRRDSDNSPLHF; DNA: TGTGCCACCCGACGGGACAGCGATAATTCACCCCTCCACTTT
V: TRBV11-2; length: 16; D: -; J: TRBJ2-1; size: many; CDR3: CASSLVSSSSYNEQFF; DNA: TGTGCCAGCAGCTTAGTGAGCTCTAGCTCCTACAATGAGCAGTTCTTC
V: TRBV15; length: 15; D: TRBD1; J: TRBJ1-3; size: -; CDR3: CATSRDRGLGNTIYF; DNA: TGTGCCACCAGCCGGGACAGGGGGCTCGGAAACACCATATATTTT
V: TRBV7-9; length: 14; D: TRBD1; J: TRBJ1-4; size: many; CDR3: CASRTGQMSEKLFF; DNA: TGTGCCAGCAGGACGGGACAGATGTCAGAAAAACTGTTTTTT
V: TRBV30; length: 13; D: -; J: TRBJ2-7; size: -; CDR3: CAWSLVNTYEQYF; DNA: TGTGCCTGGAGTTTGGTCAACACCTACGAGCAGTACTTC
V: TRBV28; length: 19; D: -; J: TRBJ1-5; size: many; CDR3: CASSLGRRGPENSNQPQHF; DNA: TGTGCCAGCAGTTTGGGGAGGAGGGGCCCGGAGAATAGCAATCAGCCCCAGCATTTT
V: TRBV5-1; length: 14; D: -; J: TRBJ2-7; size: -; CDR3: CASSTTEAPYEQYF; DNA: TGCGCCAGCAGCACCACAGAAGCCCCCTACGAGCAGTACTTC
V: TRBV3-1; length: 13; D: TRBD2; J: TRBJ2-2; size: -; CDR3: CASSQAGGGELFF; DNA: TGTGCCAGCAGCCAAGCGGGAGGCGGGGAGCTGTTTTTT
V: TRBV29-1; length: 12; D: -; J: TRBJ2-7; size: many; CDR3: CSVEDAPSEQYF; DNA: TGCAGCGTTGAAGATGCCCCCTCCGAGCAGTACTTC
V: TRBV9; length: 15; D: TRBD2; J: TRBJ2-7; size: few; CDR3: CASSVAAGGSYEQYF; DNA: TGTGCCAGCAGCGTAGCAGCGGGAGGATCCTACGAGCAGTACTTC
V: TRBV4-3; length: 14; D: -; J: TRBJ1-2; size: few; CDR3: CASSPNRDSHGYTF; DNA: TGCGCCAGCAGCCCCAACAGGGACTCCCATGGCTACACCTTC
V: TRBV11-2; length: 16; D: TRBD1; J: TRBJ2-1; size: -; CDR3: CASSSRTGPRVYEQFF; DNA: TGTGCCAGCAGCAGTCGGACAGGGCCGCGGGTCTATGAGCAGTTCTTC
V: TRBV18; length: 16; D: -; J: TRBJ2-1; size: -; CDR3: CASKQICITEYNEQFF; DNA: TGTGCCAGCAAACAAATCTGCATCACCGAATACAATGAGCAGTTCTTC
V: TRBV6-1; length: 15; D: TRBD1; J: TRBJ1-5; size: many; CDR3: CASSQGTGSNQPQHF; DNA: TGTGCCAGCAGTCAGGGGACAGGGAGCAATCAGCCCCAGCATTTT
V: TRBV2; length: 13; D: -; J: TRBJ2-2; size: -; CDR3: CASSSGRSGELFF; DNA: TGTGCCAGCAGCTCGGGACGGTCCGGGGAGCTGTTTTTT
V: TRBV10-3; length: 11; D: -; J: TRBJ2-7; size: -; CDR3: CAIAREYEQYF; DNA: TGTGCCATCGCCAGGGAATACGAGCAGTACTTC
V: TRBV24-1; length: 16; D: TRBD1; J: TRBJ2-5; size: many; CDR3: CATSDLKGQGAETQYF; DNA: TGTGCCACCAGTGATTTAAAGGGACAGGGGGCCGAGACCCAGTACTTC
V: TRBV11-1; length: 16; D: TRBD1; J: TRBJ2-1; size: -; CDR3: CASRPSGTGSYNEQFF; DNA: TGTGCCAGCAGGCCCAGCGGGACAGGGTCCTACAATGAGCAGTTCTTC
V: TRBV5-4; length: 13; D: -; J: TRBJ1-2; size: -; CDR3: CASGSLALYGYTF; DNA: TGTGCCAGCGGATCCTTAGCCTTATATGGCTACACCTTC
V: TRBV7-9; length: 14; D: -; J: TRBJ2-2; size: many; CDR3: CASSLTGNTGELFF; DNA: TGTGCCAGCAGCCTTACAGGGAACACCGGGGAGCTGTTTTTT
V: TRBV13; length: 16; D: TRBD2; J: TRBJ2-2; size: few; CDR3: CASSPPGLARTGELFF; DNA: TGTGCCAGCAGCCCCCCGGGACTAGCGAGAACCGGGGAGCTGTTTTTT
V: TRBV30; length: 15; D: -; J: TRBJ1-1; size: many; CDR3: CASQGRPVGDTEAFF; DNA: TGTGCCTCTCAGGGAAGGCCGGTGGGGGACACTGAAGCTTTCTTT
V: TRBV11-2; length: 15; D: TRBD2; J: TRBJ2-1; size: many; CDR3: CASSFGLAGVNEQFF; DNA: TGTGCCAGCAGCTTTGGACTAGCGGGAGTTAATGAGCAGTTCTTC
V: TRBV9; length: 15; D: -; J: TRBJ1-1; size: few; CDR3: CASSATPNTNLEAFF; DNA: TGTGCCAGCAGCGCCACACCCAACACCAATCTTGAAGCTTTCTTT
V: TRBV20-1; length: 14; D: -; J: TRBJ2-3; size: -; CDR3: CSASWGIWADTQYF; DNA: TGCAGTGCTAGCTGGGGTATTTGGGCAGATACGCAGTATTTT
V: TRBV12-3/TRBV12-4; length: 15; D: -; J: TRBJ1-3; size: many; CDR3: CASSLGTLDGNTIYF; DNA: TGTGCCAGCAGTTTAGGGACACTGGACGGAAACACCATATATTTT
V: TRBV6-1; length: 15; D: TRBD1; J: TRBJ2-4; size: -; CDR3: CASSEGQLAKNIQYF; DNA: TGTGCCAGCAGCGAGGGACAGTTAGCCAAAAACATTCAGTACTTC
V: TRBV7-9; length: 14; D: -; J: TRBJ2-3; size: -; CDR3: CASSFRGSGDTQYF; DNA: TGTGCCAGCAGCTTTAGAGGGAGTGGAGATACGCAGTATTTT
V: TRBV11-2; length: 17; D: TRBD2; J: TRBJ2-1; size: -; CDR3: CDSTPGLAGGLNNEQFF; DNA: TGTGACAGCACCCCGGGACTAGCGGGAGGACTAAACAATGAGCAGTTCTTT
V: TRBV7-9; length: 16; D: TRBD1; J: TRBJ1-2; size: few; CDR3: CASSLAPGQGSHGYTF; DNA: TGTGCCAGCAGCTTAGCTCCGGGACAGGGGTCCCATGGCTACACCTTC
V: TRBV3-1; length: 17; D: -; J: TRBJ2-7; size: -; CDR3: CASSQSYGRRESYEQYF; DNA: TGTGCCAGCAGCCAAAGTTATGGCAGGAGGGAGTCCTACGAGCAGTACTTC
V: TRBV6-1; length: 15; D: -; J: TRBJ2-1; size: -; CDR3: CASSELLASYNEQFF; DNA: TGTGCCAGCAGTGAATTACTAGCCTCTTACAATGAGCAGTTCTTC
V: TRBV11-2; length: 13; D: -; J: TRBJ2-1; size: many; CDR3: CASSLDPGNEQFF; DNA: TGTGCCAGCAGCTTAGACCCGGGTAATGAGCAGTTCTTC
V: TRBV6-1; length: 15; D: TRBD2; J: TRBJ2-7; size: -; CDR3: CASSPLAGGPHEQYF; DNA: TGTGCCAGCAGTCCGCTAGCGGGAGGGCCCCACGAGCAGTACTTC
V: TRBV3-1; length: 15; D: -; J: TRBJ2-5; size: few; CDR3: CASSQTATGPRVGYF; DNA: TGTGCCAGCAGCCAAACAGCCACGGGACCGAGGGTTGGGTACTTC
V: TRBV11-2; length: 13; D: TRBD1; J: TRBJ2-7; size: -; CDR3: CASSPGQLREQYF; DNA: TGTGCCAGCAGCCCGGGACAGTTGAGAGAGCAGTACTTC
V: TRBV28; length: 15; D: TRBD1; J: TRBJ2-7; size: -; CDR3: CASSQTQGASYEQYF; DNA: TGTGCCAGCAGTCAAACCCAGGGGGCTTCCTACGAGCAGTACTTC
V: TRBV9; length: 14; D: -; J: TRBJ2-7; size: few; CDR3: CASSVAESSYEQYF; DNA: TGTGCCAGCAGCGTAGCCGAGAGCTCCTACGAGCAGTACTTC
V: TRBV19; length: 16; D: TRBD1; J: TRBJ1-1; size: many; CDR3: CASSTDDRGMNTEAFF; DNA: TGTGCCAGTAGTACAGACGACAGGGGTATGAACACTGAAGCTTTCTTT
V: TRBV27; length: 15; D: -; J: TRBJ1-1; size: many; CDR3: CASSPLAFGVTEAFF; DNA: TGTGCCAGCAGCCCATTGGCCTTCGGGGTCACTGAAGCTTTCTTT
V: TRBV25-1; length: 16; D: TRBD2; J: TRBJ2-5; size: many; CDR3: CASTGTGSAGVETQYF; DNA: TGTGCCAGCACAGGCACGGGCTCGGCGGGAGTAGAGACCCAGTACTTC
V: TRBV3-1; length: 16; D: TRBD1; J: TRBJ2-5; size: -; CDR3: CASSQEGARGPETQYF; DNA: TGTGCCAGCAGCCAAGAAGGAGCCAGGGGGCCAGAGACCCAGTACTTC
V: TRBV5-1; length: 17; D: TRBD1; J: TRBJ1-2; size: many; CDR3: CASSWNRDRGRERRYTF; DNA: TGCGCCAGCAGCTGGAACCGGGACAGGGGGCGCGAAAGACGCTACACCTTC
V: TRBV29-1; length: 15; D: TRBD2; J: TRBJ2-1; size: many; CDR3: CSVEVGGSSYNEQFF; DNA: TGCAGCGTTGAAGTCGGCGGGAGCTCCTACAATGAGCAGTTCTTC
V: TRBV7-9; length: 14; D: -; J: TRBJ2-7; size: many; CDR3: CASSATGTEHEQYF; DNA: TGTGCCAGCAGCGCAACCGGGACGGAGCACGAGCAGTACTTC
V: TRBV2; length: 14; D: TRBD1; J: TRBJ1-4; size: many; CDR3: CASKDRVDSEKLFF; DNA: TGTGCCAGCAAAGACAGGGTCGATTCGGAAAAACTGTTTTTT